This T cell receptor (beta chain) was captured in a study of shared clonotypes between healthy human individuals. On the study more broadly: Three CD4 naive, three CD4 memory, two CD8 naive and one CD8 memory plate were used per donor.

Sequencing was performed with immunoSEQ multiplex PCR; in TCRdb, only in-frame clones are kept and a portion is missing. Seen here are around 2.1 million clones, around 95% observed once, and the top ten hold roughly 0.13%. Overall study results and limits: Sequencing of the sorted subsets was shown by rarefaction to be incomplete despite large depth.

Points on this clone: The target antigen is unknown.

This CDR3 comprises 11 residues. J gave up 5 bases and V 6 bases, and 0 bases lay outside the gene matches. CDR1 and CDR2 (germline): MNHNS, SASEGT. The sequence was obtained from a man aged 18 to 29 in good health. This chain connects TRBV6-1 to TRBJ2-7; TRBD1 agrees at 8 bases. What was sequenced was naive CD4+ T cells sorted from blood. Subset: CD45RA+ positively selected. The CDR3 sequence is CASSRGHEQYF. CDR3 DNA: TGTGCCAGCAGCAGGGGGCACGAGCAGTACTTC.